This T cell receptor beta chain was identified during a study of blood T cell repertoires in COVID-19. Study context: The United States, Italy and Spain supplied acute and convalescent COVID-19 samples. T cells, B-cell-depleted T cells, or PBMCs supplied cDNA or gDNA.

As originally analysed: Reference gene primer amplification gave estimated nucleated cell counts. Libraries were prepared by immunoSEQ multiplex PCR; TCRdb keeps only in-frame clonotypes and omits some of them. The V and J calls and the clone size are those of that table, but D and trimming were determined from the DNA. This table has hundreds of thousands of clones, 85% to 90% appearing once. The CDR3 length is 16 residues. CDR1 is LNHNV, CDR2 YYDKDF, per germline (reference sequence). Germline trimming cut 1 base from V and 4 bases from J; bases unmatched to any gene: 7. This rearrangement joins TRBV15 to TRBJ2-3; the match to TRBD1 covers 8 bases. This TCR came from a woman under 40 with acute or convalescent COVID-19. Sequences were obtained from peripheral blood. CDR3 sequence (DNA): TGTGCCACCAGCAGAGTGGGGGACAGGTGGCCAGATACGCAGTATTTT. Protein product: CATSRVGDRWPDTQYF.